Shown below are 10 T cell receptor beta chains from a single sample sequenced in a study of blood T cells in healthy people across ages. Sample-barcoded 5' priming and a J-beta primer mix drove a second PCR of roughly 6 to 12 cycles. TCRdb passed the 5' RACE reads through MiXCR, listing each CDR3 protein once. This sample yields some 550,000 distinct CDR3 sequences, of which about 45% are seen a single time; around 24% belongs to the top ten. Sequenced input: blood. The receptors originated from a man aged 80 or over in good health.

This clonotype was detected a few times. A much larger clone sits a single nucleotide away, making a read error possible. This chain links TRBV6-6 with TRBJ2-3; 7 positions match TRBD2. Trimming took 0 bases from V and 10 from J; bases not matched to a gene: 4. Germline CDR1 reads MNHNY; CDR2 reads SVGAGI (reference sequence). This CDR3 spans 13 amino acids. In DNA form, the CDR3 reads TGTGCCAGCAGTTACTCGCGGGGGAATGCGCAGTATTTT. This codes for CASSYSRGNAQYF.

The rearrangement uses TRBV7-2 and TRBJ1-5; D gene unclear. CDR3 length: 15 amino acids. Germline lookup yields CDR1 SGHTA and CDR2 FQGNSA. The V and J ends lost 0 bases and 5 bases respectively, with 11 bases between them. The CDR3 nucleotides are TGTGCCAGCAGCTTAGCTCTAGGAGGAGATCAGCCCCAGCATTTT. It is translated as CASSLALGGDQPQHF.

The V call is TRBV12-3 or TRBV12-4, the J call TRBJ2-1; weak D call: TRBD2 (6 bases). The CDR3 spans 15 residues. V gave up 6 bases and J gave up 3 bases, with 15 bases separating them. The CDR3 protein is CASSVGTLHYNEQFF. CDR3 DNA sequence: TGTGCCAGCAGCGTCGGGACTTTACACTACAATGAGCAGTTCTTC.

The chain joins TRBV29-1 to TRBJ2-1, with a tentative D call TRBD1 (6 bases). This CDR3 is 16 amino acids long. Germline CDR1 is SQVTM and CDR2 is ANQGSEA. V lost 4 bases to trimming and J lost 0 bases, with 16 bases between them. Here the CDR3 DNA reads TGCAGCGTTGTAGGGTCAACAGGGAGCTCCTACAATGAGCAGTTCTTC. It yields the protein CSVVGSTGSSYNEQFF.

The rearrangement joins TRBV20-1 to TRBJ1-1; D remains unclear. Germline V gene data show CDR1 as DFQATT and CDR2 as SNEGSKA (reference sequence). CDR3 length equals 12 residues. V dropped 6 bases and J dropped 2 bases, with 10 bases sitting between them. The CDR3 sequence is CSAHTGNTEAFF. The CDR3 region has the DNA TGCAGTGCCCACACCGGAAACACTGAAGCTTTCTTT.

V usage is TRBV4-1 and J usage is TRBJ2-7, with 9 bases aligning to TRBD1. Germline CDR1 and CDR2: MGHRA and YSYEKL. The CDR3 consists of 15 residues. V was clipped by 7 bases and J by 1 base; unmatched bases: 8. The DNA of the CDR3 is TGCGCCAGCACCCCTGGACAGGGGCCGTCCTACGAGCAGTACTTC. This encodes CASTPGQGPSYEQYF.

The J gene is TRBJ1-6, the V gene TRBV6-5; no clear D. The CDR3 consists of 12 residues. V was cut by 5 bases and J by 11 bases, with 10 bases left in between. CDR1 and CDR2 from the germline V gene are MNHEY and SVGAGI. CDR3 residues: CASSLPNAPLHF. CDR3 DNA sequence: TGTGCCAGCAGTCTACCCAATGCACCCCTCCACTTT.

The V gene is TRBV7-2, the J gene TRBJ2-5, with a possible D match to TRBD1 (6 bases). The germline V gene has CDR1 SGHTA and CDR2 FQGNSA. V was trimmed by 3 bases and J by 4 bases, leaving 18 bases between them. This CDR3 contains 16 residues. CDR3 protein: CASSLDSTSARETQYF. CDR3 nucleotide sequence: TGTGCCAGCAGCTTGGACAGCACGTCCGCCCGAGAGACCCAGTACTTC.

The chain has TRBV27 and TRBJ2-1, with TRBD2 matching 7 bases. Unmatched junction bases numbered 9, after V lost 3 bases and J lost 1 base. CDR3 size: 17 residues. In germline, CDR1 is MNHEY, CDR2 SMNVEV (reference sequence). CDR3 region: CASSFGTTLGSYNEQFF. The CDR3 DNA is TGTGCCAGCAGTTTCGGGACTACCCTTGGGTCCTACAATGAGCAGTTCTTC.

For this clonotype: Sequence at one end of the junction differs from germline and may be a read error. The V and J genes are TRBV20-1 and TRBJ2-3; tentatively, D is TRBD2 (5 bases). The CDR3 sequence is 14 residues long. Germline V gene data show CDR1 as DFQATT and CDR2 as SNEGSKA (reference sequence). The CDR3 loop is CSAGDRVATDTQYF. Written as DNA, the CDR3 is TGCAGTGCTGGAGATAGGGTAGCGACAGATACGCAGTATTTT.